This T cell receptor (beta chain) was recovered during a study of OX40 agonist ivuxolimab in advanced cancers. Worth noting for this clone: The antigen is unknown.

Study outcomes and limitations: CD8+ T cells were the subset that, on average, had more expanded clones than CD4+. With doses of 0.1 to 3.0 mg/kg, CD4+ and CD8+ blood T cells had undergone clonal expansion by week 6.

Profiling relied on immunoSEQ multiplex PCR, and the TCRdb table lists in-frame clones only, not all of them. The table lists about 93,000 clones, about 90% of them singletons. Specimen: CD4+ or CD8+ T cells sorted from blood, collected in a trial of the OX40 agonist ivuxolimab. The receptor's source is an adult with an advanced solid tumor such as melanoma, head and neck, liver or kidney cancer.

The CDR3 here is CASSYESYHEQFF. CDR3 nucleotide sequence: TGTGCCAGCAGCTACGAAAGCTATCATGAGCAGTTCTTC. The rearrangement joins TRBV6-4 to TRBJ2-1; D remains ambiguous. Trimming cost V 6 bases and J 8 bases, with 14 bases left between them. This CDR3 contains 13 residues. Germline V gene lookup returns CDR1 MRHNA and CDR2 SNTAGT.